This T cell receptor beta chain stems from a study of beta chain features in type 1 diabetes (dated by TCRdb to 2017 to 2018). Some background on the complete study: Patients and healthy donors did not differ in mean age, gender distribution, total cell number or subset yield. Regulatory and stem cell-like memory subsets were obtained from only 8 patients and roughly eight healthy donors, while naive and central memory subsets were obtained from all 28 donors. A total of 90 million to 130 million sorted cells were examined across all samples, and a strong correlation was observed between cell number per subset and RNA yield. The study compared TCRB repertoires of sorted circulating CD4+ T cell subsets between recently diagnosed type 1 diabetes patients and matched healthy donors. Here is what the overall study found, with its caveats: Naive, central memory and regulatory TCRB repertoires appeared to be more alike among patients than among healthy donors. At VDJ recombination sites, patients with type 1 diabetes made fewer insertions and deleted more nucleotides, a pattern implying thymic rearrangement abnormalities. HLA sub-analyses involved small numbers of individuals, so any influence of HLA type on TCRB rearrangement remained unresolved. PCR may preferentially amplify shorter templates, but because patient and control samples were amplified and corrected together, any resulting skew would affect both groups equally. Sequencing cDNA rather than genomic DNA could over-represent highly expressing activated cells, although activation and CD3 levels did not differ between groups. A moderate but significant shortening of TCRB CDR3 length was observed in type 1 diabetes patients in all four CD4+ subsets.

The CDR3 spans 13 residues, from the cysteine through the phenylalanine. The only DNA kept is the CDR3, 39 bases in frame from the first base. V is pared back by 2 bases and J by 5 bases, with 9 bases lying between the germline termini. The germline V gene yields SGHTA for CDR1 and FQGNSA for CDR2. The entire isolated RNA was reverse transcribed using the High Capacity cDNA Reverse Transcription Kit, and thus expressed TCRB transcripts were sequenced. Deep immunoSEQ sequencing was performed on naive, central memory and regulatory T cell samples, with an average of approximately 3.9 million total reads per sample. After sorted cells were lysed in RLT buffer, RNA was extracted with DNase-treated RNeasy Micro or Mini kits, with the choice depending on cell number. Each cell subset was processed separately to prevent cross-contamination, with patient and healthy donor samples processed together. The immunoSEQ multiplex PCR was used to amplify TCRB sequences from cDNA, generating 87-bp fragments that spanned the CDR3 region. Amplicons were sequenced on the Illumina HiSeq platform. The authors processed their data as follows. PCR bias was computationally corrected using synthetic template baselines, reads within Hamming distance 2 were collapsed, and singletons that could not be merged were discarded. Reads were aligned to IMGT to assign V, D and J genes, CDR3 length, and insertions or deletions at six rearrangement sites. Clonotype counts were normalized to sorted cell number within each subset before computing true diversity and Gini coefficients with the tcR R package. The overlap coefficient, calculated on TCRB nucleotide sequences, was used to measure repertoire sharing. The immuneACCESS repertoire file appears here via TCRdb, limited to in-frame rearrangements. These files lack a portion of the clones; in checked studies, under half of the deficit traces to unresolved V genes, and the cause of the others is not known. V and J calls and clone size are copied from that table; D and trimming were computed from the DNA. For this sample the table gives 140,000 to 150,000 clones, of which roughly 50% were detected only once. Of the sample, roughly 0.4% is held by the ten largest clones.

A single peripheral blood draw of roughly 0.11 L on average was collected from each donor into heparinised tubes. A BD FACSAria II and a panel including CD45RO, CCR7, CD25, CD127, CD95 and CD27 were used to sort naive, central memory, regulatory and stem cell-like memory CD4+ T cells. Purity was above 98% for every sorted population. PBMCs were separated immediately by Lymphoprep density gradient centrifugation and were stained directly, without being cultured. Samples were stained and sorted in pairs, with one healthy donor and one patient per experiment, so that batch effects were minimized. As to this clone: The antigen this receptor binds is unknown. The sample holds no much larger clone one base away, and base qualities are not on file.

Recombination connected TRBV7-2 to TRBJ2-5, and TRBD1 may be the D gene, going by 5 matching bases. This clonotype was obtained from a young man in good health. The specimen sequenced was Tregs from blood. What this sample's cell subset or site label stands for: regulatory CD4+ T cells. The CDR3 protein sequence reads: CASSLKGVETQYF. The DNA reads TGTGCCAGCAGCTTAAAAGGGGTGGAGACCCAGTACTTC. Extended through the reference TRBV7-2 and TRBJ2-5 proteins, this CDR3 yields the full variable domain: GAGVSQSPSNKVTEKGKDVELRCDPISGHTALYWYRQSLGQGLEFLIYFQGNSAPDKSGLPSDRFSAERTGGSVSTLTIQRTQQEDSAVYLCASSLKGVETQYFGPGTRLLVL.